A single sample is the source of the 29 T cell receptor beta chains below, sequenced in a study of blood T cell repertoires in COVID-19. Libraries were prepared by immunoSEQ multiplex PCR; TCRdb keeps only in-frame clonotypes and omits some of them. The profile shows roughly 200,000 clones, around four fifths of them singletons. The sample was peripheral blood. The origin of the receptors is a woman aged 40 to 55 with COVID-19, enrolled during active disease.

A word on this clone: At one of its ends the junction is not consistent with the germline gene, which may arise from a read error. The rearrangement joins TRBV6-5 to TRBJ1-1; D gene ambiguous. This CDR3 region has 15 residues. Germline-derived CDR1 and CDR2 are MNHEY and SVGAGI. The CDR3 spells CASSRTGSFGTGAFF. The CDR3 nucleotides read TGTGCCAGCAGTCGAACCGGGTCCTTCGGTACTGGAGCTTTCTTT.

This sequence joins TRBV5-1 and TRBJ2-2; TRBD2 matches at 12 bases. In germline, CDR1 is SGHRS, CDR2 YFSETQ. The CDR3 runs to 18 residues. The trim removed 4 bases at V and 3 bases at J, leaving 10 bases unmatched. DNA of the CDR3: TGCGCCAGCAGCCCCTTCGGACTAGCGGGGTATGACACCGGGGAGCTGTTTTTT. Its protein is CASSPFGLAGYDTGELFF.

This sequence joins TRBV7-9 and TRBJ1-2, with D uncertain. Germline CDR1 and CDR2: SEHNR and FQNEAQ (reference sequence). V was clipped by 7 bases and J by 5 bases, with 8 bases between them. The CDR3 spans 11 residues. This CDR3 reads CASTSRYGYTF. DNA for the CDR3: TGTGCCAGCACCAGTCGGTATGGCTACACCTTC. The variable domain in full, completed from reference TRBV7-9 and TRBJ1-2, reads DTGVSQNPRHKITKRGQNVTFRCDPISEHNRLYWYRQTLGQGPEFLTYFQNEAQLEKSRLLSDRFSAERPKGSFSTLEIQRTEQGDSAMYLCASTSRYGYTFGSGTRLTVV.

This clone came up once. DNA of the CDR3: TGTGCCAGCAGCTTAGATCCGAGTGGCACTGAAGCTTTCTTT. Its translation is CASSLDPSGTEAFF. J is TRBJ1-1 and V is TRBV7-9; D is ambiguous. V lost 1 base to trimming and J lost 4 bases, with 10 bases between them. The CDR3 is 14 residues long. Germline V gene sequence: CDR1 SEHNR, CDR2 FQNEAQ (reference sequence).

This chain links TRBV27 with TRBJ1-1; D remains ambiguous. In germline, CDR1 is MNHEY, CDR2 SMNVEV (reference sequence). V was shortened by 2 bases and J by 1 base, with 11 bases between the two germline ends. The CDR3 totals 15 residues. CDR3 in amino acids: CASSLISRGNTEAFF. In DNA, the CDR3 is TGTGCCAGCAGTTTAATTAGCAGAGGGAACACTGAAGCTTTCTTT.

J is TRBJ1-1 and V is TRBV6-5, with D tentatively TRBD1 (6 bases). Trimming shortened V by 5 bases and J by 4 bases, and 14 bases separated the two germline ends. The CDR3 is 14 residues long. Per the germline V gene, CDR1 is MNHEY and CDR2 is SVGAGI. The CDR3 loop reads CASSIPGHSTEAFF. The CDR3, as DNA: TGTGCCAGCAGTATTCCGGGACATAGCACTGAAGCTTTCTTT.

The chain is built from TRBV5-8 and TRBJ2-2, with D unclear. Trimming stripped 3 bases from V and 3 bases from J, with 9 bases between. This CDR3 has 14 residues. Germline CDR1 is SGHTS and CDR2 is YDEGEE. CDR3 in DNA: TGTGCCAGCAGCTCTAGATTTGACACCGGGGAGCTGTTTTTT. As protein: CASSSRFDTGELFF.

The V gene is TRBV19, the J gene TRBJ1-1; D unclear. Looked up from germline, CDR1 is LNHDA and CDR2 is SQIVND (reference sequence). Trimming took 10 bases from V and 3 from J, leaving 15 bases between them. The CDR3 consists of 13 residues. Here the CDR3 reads CATAPTLHTEAFF. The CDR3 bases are TGTGCCACCGCACCGACACTCCACACTGAAGCTTTCTTT.

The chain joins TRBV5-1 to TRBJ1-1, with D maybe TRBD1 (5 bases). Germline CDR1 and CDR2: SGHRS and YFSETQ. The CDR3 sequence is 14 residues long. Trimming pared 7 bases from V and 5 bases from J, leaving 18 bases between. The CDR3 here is CASAGEGRGTEAFF. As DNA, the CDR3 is TGCGCCAGCGCGGGAGAGGGGCGCGGTACTGAAGCTTTCTTT.

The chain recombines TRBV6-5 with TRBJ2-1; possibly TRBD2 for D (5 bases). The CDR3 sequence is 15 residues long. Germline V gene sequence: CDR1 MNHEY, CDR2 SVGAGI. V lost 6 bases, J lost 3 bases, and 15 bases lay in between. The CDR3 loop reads CASSPGSSVYNEQFF. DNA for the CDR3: TGTGCCAGCAGCCCGGGGTCGTCAGTCTACAATGAGCAGTTCTTC.

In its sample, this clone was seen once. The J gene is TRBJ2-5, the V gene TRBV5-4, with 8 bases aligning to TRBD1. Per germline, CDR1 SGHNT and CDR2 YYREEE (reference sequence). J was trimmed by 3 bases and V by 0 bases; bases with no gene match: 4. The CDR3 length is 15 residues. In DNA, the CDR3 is TGTGCCAGCAGCTTGGGGTTGGACAGGGAAGAGACCCAGTACTTC. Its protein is CASSLGLDREETQYF.

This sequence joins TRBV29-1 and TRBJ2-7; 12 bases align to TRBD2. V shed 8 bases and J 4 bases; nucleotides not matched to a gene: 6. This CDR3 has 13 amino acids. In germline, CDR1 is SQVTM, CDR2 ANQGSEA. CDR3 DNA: TGCAGCTCCAGGACTAGCGGGACTTACGAGCAGTACTTC. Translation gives CSSRTSGTYEQYF.

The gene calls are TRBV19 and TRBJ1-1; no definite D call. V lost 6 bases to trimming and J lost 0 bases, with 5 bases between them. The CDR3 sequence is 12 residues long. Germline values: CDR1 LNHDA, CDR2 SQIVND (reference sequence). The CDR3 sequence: CASSPLNTEAFF. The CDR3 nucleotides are TGTGCCAGTAGCCCTTTGAACACTGAAGCTTTCTTT.

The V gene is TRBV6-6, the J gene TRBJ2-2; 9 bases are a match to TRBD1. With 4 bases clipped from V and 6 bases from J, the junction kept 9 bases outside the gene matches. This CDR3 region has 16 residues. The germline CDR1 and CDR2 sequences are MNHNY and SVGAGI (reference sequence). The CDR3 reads CASSSQDRGGPGELFF. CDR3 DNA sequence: TGTGCCAGCAGTTCCCAGGACAGGGGAGGGCCCGGGGAGCTGTTTTTT.

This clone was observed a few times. The CDR3 here is CASSQQGANTGELFF. The DNA of the CDR3 is TGTGCCAGCAGCCAACAGGGGGCGAACACCGGGGAGCTGTTTTTT. The V gene is TRBV3-1 (or the pseudogene TRBV3-2), the J gene TRBJ2-2, with TRBD1 matching over 7 bases. The V and J ends lost 2 bases and 0 bases, in that order; junction bases with no gene match: 0. Per the germline V gene, CDR1 is LGHDT and CDR2 is YNNKEL (reference sequence). The CDR3 length is 15 residues.

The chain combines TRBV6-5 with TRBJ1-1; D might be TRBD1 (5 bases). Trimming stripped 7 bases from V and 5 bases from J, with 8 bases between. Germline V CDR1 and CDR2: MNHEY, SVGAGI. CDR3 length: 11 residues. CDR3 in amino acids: CASTQGTEAFF. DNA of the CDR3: TGTGCCAGCACCCAGGGTACTGAAGCTTTCTTT.

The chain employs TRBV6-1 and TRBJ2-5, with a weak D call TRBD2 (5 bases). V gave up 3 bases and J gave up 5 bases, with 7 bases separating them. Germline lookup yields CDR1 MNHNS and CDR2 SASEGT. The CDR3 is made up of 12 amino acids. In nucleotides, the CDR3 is TGTGCCAGCAGTGACCGAGGGGAGACCCAGTACTTC. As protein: CASSDRGETQYF.

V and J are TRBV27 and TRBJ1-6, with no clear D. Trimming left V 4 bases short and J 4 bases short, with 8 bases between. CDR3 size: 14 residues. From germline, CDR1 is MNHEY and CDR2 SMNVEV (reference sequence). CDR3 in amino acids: CASSYAGYNSPLHF. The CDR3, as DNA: TGTGCCAGCAGTTACGCCGGTTATAATTCACCCCTCCACTTT.

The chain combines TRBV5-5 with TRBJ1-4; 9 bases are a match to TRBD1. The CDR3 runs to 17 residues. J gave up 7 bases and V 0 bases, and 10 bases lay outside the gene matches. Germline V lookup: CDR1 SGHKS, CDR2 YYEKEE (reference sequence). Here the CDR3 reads CASSLEGNRGRSEKLFF. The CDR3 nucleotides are TGTGCCAGCAGCTTGGAAGGGAACAGGGGGCGGAGTGAAAAACTGTTTTTT.

The CDR3 reads CASSPSRQGIDTQYF. CDR3 nucleotides: TGTGCCAGCTCACCCTCTCGACAGGGGATAGATACGCAGTATTTT. The chain uses TRBV18 and TRBJ2-3; 8 nucleotides agree with TRBD1. The J segment lost 5 bases and the V segment lost 3 bases, leaving 7 bases of the junction unmatched. In germline, CDR1 is KGHSH, CDR2 LQKENI. The CDR3 loop spans 15 amino acids.

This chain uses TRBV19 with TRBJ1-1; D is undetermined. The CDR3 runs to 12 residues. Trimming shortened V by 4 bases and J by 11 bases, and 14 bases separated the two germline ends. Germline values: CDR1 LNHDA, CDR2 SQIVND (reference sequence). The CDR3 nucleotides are TGTGCCAGTAGTAAAAACGGGTTGGAGGCTTTCTTT. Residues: CASSKNGLEAFF.

For the CDR3, the DNA is TGTGCCAGCAGCCCCGAGACAGACTATGGCTACACCTTC. This translates into CASSPETDYGYTF. This chain links TRBV7-9 with TRBJ1-2, with D possibly TRBD1 on 5 matching bases. The CDR3 consists of 13 residues. Trimming cost V 5 bases and J 3 bases, with 10 bases left between them. Germline V gene lookup returns CDR1 SEHNR and CDR2 FQNEAQ (reference sequence).

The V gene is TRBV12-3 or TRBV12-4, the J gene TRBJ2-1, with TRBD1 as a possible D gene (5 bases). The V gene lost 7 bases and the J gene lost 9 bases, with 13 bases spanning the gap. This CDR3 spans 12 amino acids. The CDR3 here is CASTLVRGEQFF. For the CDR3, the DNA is TGTGCCAGCACCCTCGTTAGGGGTGAGCAGTTCTTC.

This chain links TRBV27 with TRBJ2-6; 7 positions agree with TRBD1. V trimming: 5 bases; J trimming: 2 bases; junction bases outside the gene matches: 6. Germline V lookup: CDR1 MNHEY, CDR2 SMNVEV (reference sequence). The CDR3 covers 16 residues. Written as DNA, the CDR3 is TGTGCCAGCAGTCCGGACAGGCCAGCTGGGGCCAACGTCCTGACTTTC. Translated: CASSPDRPAGANVLTF.

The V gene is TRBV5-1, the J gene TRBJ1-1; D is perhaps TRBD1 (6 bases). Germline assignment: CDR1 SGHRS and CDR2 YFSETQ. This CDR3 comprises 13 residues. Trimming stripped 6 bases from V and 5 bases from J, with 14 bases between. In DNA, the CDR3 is TGCGCCAGCAACCTAGGGGGAGGGACTGAAGCTTTCTTT. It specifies CASNLGGGTEAFF. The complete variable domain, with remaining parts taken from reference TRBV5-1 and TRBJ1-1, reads KAGVTQTPRYLIKTRGQQVTLSCSPISGHRSVSWYQQTPGQGLQFLFEYFSETQRNKGNFPGRFSGRQFSNSRSEMNVSTLELGDSALYLCASNLGGGTEAFFGQGTRLTVV.

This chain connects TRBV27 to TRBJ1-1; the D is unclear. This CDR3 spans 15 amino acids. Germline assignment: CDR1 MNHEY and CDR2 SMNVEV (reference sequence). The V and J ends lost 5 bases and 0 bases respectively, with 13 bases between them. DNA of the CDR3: TGTGCCAGCAGTCTAGACCCCGGGGTGAACACTGAAGCTTTCTTT. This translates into CASSLDPGVNTEAFF.

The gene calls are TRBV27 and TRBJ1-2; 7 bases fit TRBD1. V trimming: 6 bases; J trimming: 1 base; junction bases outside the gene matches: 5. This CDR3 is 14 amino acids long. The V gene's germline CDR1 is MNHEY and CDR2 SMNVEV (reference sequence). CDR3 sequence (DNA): TGTGCCAGCAGCCGGACAGGCCTTAACTATGGCTACACCTTC. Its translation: CASSRTGLNYGYTF.

The CDR3 is CASSREGNQPQHF. Here the CDR3 DNA reads TGTGCCAGCAGCCGCGAAGGCAATCAGCCCCAGCATTTT. V usage is TRBV7-9 and J usage is TRBJ1-5; D remains ambiguous. Trimming removed 5 bases from V and 2 bases from J, with 7 bases in between. The CDR3 is 13 amino acids. CDR1 SEHNR and CDR2 FQNEAQ come from the germline V gene (reference sequence).

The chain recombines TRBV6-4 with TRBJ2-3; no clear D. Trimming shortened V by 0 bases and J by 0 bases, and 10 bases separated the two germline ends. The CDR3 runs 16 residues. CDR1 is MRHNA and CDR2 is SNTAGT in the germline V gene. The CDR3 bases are TGTGCCAGCAGTGACTCGGCAGGTTCAAGCACAGATACGCAGTATTTT. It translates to CASSDSAGSSTDTQYF.